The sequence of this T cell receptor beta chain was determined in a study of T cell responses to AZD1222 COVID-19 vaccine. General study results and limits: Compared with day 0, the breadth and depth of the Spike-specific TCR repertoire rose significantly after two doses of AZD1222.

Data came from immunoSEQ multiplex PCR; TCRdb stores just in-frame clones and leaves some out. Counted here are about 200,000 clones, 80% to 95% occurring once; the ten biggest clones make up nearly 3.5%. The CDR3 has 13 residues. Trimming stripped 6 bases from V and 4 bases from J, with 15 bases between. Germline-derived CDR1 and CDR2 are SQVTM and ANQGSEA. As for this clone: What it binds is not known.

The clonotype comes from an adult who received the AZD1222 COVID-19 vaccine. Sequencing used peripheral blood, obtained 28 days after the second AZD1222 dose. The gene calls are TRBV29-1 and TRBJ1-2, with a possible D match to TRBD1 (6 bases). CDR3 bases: TGCAGCGTCGAAAGGGACATCTCCTATGGCTACACCTTC. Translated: CSVERDISYGYTF. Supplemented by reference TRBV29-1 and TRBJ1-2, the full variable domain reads SAVISQKPSRDICQRGTSLTIQCQVDSQVTMMFWYRQQPGQSLTLIATANQGSEATYESGFVIDKFPISRPNLTFSTLTVSNMSPEDSSIYLCSVERDISYGYTFGSGTRLTVV.